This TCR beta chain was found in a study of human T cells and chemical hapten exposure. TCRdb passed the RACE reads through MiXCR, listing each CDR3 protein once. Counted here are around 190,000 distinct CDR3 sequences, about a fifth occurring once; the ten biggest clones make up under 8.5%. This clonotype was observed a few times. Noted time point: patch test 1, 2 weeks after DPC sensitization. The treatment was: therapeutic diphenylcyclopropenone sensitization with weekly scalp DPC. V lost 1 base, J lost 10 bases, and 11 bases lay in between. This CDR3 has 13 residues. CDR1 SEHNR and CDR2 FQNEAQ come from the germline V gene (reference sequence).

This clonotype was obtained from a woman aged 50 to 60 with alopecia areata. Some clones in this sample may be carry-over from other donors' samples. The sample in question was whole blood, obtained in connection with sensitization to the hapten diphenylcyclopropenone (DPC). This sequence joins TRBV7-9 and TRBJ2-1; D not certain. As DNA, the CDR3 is TGTGCCAGCAGCTTAGAGCCCCCTTGGGAGCAGTTCTTC. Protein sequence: CASSLEPPWEQFF.